The clone carrying this TCR beta chain was counted a single time. The sample contains more than one DNA sequence encoding this CDR3. As originally analysed: Cell counts per sample came from amplifying reference gene primers. This table comes from immunoSEQ multiplex PCR, and its TCRdb copy is limited to in-frame clones, with some not included. V and J calls and clone size are as listed in that table; D and trimming were resolved from the DNA. The sample has 200,000 to 300,000 clones; 70% to 90% are singletons. The data derive from a study of blood T cell repertoires in COVID-19. The overall study: Donors in the United States, Italy and Spain gave samples during acute or convalescent COVID-19. PBMCs, B-cell-depleted T cells, or T cells were the source of the cDNA or gDNA that made up the material.

V lost 3 bases, J lost 5 bases, and 10 bases lay in between. The CDR3 runs to 13 residues. The germline gives CDR1 SNHLY, CDR2 FYNNEI. The V gene is TRBV2, the J gene TRBJ1-2; D perhaps matches TRBD1 (6 bases). Material for sequencing was peripheral blood. The sequence came from an older woman with active or convalescent COVID-19. The CDR3 coding sequence is TGTGCCAGCAGTGAGGACAGAGCGTATGGCTACACCTTC. Its translation is CASSEDRAYGYTF.